The 14 T cell receptor beta chains given below trace back to one sample, sequenced in a study of CXCR3-negative and CXCR3-positive naive CD8 T cells. Points from the study as a whole: For CXCR3-positive naive cells, TRB CDR3s were more hydrophobic than those of CXCR3-negative naive cells.

These TCRs are of unknown antigen specificity. UMI labels and 5' RACE were used to prepare the TRB cDNA libraries. TCRdb re-called the 5' RACE reads and shows each CDR3 protein once, DNA omitted. The sample has some 140,000 distinct CDR3 sequences, and its top ten clones hold 0.45% to 0.6%. Sequenced: naive CXCR3+ CD8+ T cells from blood. As to subset: CD45RO-CCR7+CD27+CD95- naive CD8+ T cells expressing CXCR3 (TNR3+). Source of these receptors: a human donor in good health. Some clones in this sample may be carry-over from other donors' samples.

The V gene is TRBV7-9, the J gene TRBJ2-1. CDR3 length equals 16 residues. Germline CDR1 SEHNR, CDR2 FQNEAQ (reference sequence). This CDR3 reads CASSLVAGALYNEQFF.

The chain recombines TRBV7-6 with TRBJ2-3; TCRdb selects TRBD1, and the lack of DNA leaves this call unchecked. The CDR3 covers 15 residues. Germline CDR1 and CDR2: SGHVS and FNYEAQ. CDR3 region: CASSQTAWGADTQYF.

V usage is TRBV28 and J usage is TRBJ2-7; the D call from TCRdb, TRBD1, cannot be confirmed without DNA. The V gene's germline CDR1 is MDHEN and CDR2 SYDVKM. This CDR3 is 18 amino acids long. The CDR3 region is CASSGATPGVLSIYEQYF.

This chain joins TRBV20-1 and TRBJ2-1; TCRdb gives TRBD1 as the D gene, but with no DNA this cannot be confirmed. In germline, CDR1 is DFQATT, CDR2 SNEGSKA (reference sequence). The CDR3 extends over 12 amino acids. CDR3 loop: CSARVGDNEQFF.

The chain links TRBV10-2 to TRBJ2-1; as DNA is missing, the TRBD1 call by TCRdb cannot be tested. This CDR3 has 13 amino acids. Germline values: CDR1 WSHSY, CDR2 SAAADI. The CDR3 reads CASTGTGPNEQFF.

The chain recombines TRBV14 with TRBJ1-6. From germline, CDR1 is SGHDN and CDR2 FVKESK. The CDR3 runs to 17 residues. The CDR3 region is CASSHQRAGIHNSPLHF.

The chain couples TRBV7-6 to TRBJ2-2; TCRdb calls TRBD2, which cannot be checked without DNA. Germline V gene sequence: CDR1 SGHVS, CDR2 FNYEAQ. The CDR3 extends over 18 amino acids. CDR3 amino acids: CASSLEAGSLAGPGELFF.

The chain carries TRBV7-6 and TRBJ2-3; TCRdb indicates TRBD1, and absent DNA this call remains unverified. The CDR3 covers 17 residues. CDR1 is SGHVS and CDR2 is FNYEAQ in the germline V gene. Here the CDR3 reads CASSPSLPGQGKDTQYF.

The rearrangement uses TRBV29-1 and TRBJ1-1. This CDR3 is 11 amino acids long. The germline V gene has CDR1 SQVTM and CDR2 ANQGSEA. Here the CDR3 reads CSVLSITEAFF.

This rearrangement joins TRBV20-1 to TRBJ2-1; TCRdb gives TRBD1 as the D gene, but with no DNA this cannot be confirmed. CDR3 length: 14 residues. CDR1 and CDR2 from the germline V gene are DFQATT and SNEGSKA (reference sequence). The chain's CDR3 is CSARDRQGYSEQFF.

V and J are TRBV6-5 and TRBJ1-5. CDR3 size: 14 residues. Germline V lookup: CDR1 MNHEY, CDR2 SVGAGI. The CDR3 spells CASSYDVGTQPQHF.

The chain carries TRBV7-6 and TRBJ2-1; the D call from TCRdb, TRBD1, cannot be confirmed without DNA. Germline V gives CDR1 SGHVS, CDR2 FNYEAQ. The CDR3 runs to 16 residues. The CDR3 region is CASSLGTGLSYNEQFF.

The J gene is TRBJ2-7, the V gene TRBV7-9. CDR1 is SEHNR, CDR2 FQNEAQ, per germline (reference sequence). The CDR3 length is 13 residues. The CDR3 is CASSFSSIYEQYF.

The chain employs TRBV7-9 and TRBJ2-1; no DNA is available, so the TRBD2 call from TCRdb remains unchecked. Germline CDR1 is SEHNR and CDR2 is FQNEAQ (reference sequence). This CDR3 is 17 amino acids long. CDR3 protein: CASSSTTGHLNNNEQFF.